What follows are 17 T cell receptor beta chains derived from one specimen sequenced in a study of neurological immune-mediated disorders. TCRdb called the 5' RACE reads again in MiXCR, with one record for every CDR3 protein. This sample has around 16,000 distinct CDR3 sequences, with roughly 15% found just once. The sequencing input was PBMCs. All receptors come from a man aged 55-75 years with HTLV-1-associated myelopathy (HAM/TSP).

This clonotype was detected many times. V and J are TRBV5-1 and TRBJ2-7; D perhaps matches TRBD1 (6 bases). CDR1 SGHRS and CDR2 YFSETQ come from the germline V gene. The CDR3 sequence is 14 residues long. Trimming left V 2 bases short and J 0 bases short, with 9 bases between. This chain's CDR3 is CASSFGQSSYEQYF. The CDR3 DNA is TGCGCCAGCAGCTTTGGACAGAGCTCCTACGAGCAGTACTTC.

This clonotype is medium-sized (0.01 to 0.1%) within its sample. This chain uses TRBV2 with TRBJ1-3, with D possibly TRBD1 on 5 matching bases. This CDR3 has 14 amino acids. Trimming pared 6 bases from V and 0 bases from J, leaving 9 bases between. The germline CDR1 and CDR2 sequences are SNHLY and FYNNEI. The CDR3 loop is CASRKQDSGNTIYF. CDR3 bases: TGTGCCAGCAGGAAACAGGACTCTGGAAACACCATATATTTT.

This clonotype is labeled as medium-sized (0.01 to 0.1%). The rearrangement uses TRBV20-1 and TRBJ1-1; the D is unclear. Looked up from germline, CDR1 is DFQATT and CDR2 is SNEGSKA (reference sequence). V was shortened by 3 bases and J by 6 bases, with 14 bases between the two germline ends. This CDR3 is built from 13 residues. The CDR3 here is CSASVPGRAEAFF. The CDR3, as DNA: TGCAGTGCTAGTGTTCCGGGGAGGGCTGAAGCTTTCTTT.

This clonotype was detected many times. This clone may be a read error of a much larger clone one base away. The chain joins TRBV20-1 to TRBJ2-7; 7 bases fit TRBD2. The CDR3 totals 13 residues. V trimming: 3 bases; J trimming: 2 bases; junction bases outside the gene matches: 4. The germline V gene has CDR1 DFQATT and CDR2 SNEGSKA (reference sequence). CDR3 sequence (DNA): TGCAGTGCTAGTGGACTAGTTACCTACGAGCAGTACTTC. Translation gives CSASGLVTYEQYF.

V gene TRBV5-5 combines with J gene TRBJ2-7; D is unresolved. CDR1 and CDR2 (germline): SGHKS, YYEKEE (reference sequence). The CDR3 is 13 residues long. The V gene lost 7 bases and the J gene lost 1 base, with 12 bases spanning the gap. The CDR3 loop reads CASLVGRSYEQYF. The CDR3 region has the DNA TGTGCCAGCTTGGTGGGCAGGTCCTACGAGCAGTACTTC.

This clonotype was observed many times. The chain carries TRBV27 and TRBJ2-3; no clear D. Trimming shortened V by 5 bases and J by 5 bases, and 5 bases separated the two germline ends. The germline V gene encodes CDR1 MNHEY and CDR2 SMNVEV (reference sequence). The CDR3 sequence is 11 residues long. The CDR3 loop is CASSKLDTQYF. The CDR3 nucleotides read TGTGCCAGCAGTAAACTAGATACGCAGTATTTT.

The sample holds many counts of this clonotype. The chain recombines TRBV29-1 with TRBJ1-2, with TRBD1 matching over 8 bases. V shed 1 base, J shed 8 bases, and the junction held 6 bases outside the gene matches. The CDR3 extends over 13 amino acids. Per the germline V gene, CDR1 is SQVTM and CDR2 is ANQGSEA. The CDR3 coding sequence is TGCAGCGTTGAAGTACAGGGGGTCGGAGGCTACACCTTC. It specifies CSVEVQGVGGYTF.

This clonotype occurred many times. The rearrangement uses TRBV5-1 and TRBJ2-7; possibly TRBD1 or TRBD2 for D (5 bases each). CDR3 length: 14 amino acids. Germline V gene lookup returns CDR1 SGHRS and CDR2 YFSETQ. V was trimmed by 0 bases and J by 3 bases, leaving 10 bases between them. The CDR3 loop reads CASSLGGTHYEQYF. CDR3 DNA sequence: TGCGCCAGCAGCTTGGGTGGGACCCACTACGAGCAGTACTTC.

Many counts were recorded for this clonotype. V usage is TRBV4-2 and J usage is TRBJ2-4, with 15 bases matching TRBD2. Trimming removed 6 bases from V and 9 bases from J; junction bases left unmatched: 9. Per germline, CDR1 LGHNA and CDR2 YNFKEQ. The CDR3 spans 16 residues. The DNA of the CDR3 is TGTGCCAGCAGTCGGTGGACTAGCGGGGGGGCCACCATTCAGTACTTC. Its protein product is CASSRWTSGGATIQYF.

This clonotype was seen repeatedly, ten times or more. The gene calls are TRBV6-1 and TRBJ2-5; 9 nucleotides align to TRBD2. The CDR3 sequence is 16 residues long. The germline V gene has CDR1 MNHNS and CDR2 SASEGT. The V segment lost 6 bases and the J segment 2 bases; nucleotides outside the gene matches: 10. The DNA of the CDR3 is TGTGCCAGCAGCGACGCTGGCGGGGGGGTACAAGAGACCCAGTACTTC. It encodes CASSDAGGGVQETQYF.

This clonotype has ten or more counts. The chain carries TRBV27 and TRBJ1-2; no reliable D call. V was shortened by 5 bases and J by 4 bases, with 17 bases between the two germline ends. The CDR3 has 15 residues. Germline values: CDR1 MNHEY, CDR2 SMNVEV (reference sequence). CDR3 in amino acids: CASSTTGGWVYGYTF. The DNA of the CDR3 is TGTGCCAGCAGTACCACGGGTGGGTGGGTCTATGGCTACACCTTC.

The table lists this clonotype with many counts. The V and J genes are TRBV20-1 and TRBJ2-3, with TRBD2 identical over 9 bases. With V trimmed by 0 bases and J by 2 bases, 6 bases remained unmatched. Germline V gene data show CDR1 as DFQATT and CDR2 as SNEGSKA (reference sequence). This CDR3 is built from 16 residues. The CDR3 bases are TGCAGTGCTAGAGATCGGAAGCGGGGGGACACAGATACGCAGTATTTT. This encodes CSARDRKRGDTDTQYF.

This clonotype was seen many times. The CDR3 spells CASSHLATNEKLFF. The CDR3, as DNA: TGTGCCAGCAGCCACCTTGCAACTAATGAAAAACTGTTTTTT. The rearrangement uses TRBV7-2 and TRBJ1-4, with D hard to call. This CDR3 is 14 amino acids long. V lost 5 bases to trimming and J lost 0 bases, with 7 bases between them. Germline V gene data show CDR1 as SGHTA and CDR2 as FQGNSA.

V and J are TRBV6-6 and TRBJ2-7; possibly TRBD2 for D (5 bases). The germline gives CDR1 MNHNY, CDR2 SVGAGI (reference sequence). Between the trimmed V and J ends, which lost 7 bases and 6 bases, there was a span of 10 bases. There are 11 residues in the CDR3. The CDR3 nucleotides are TGTGCCAGCACCGGACTGTTCGAGCAGTACTTC. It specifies CASTGLFEQYF.

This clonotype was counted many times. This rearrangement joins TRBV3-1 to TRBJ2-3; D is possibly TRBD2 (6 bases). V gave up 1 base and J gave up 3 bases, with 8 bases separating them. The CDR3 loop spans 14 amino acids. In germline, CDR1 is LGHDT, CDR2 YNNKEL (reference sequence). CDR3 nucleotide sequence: TGTGCCAGCAGCCAAGGGACTACAACAGATACGCAGTATTTT. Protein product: CASSQGTTTDTQYF.

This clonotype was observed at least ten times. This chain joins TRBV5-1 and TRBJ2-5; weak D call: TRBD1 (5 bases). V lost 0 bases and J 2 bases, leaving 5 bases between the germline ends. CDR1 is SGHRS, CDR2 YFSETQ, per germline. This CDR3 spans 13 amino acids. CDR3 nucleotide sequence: TGCGCCAGCAGCTTGGGACAGCAAGAGACCCAGTACTTC. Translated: CASSLGQQETQYF.

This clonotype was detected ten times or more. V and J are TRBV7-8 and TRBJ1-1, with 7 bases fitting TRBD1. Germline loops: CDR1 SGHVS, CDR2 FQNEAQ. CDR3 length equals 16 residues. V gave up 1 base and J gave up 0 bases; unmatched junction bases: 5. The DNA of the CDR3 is TGTGCCAGCAGCTTAGGACAGGGAATTATGAACACTGAAGCTTTCTTT. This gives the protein CASSLGQGIMNTEAFF.